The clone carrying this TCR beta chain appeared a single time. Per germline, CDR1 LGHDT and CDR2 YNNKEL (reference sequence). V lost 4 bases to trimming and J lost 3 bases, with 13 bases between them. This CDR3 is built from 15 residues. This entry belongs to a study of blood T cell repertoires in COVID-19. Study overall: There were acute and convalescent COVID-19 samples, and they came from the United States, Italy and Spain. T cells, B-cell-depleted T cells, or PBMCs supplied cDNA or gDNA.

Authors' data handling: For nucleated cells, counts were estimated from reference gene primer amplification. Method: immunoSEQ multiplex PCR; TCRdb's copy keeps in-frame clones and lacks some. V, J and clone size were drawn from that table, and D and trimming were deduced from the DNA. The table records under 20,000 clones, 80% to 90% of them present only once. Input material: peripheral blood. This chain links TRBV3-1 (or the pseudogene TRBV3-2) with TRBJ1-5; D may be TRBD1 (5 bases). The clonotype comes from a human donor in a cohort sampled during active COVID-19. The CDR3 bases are TGTGCCAGCAGCCCCCAGGGACTGTACAATCAGCCCCAGCATTTT. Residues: CASSPQGLYNQPQHF.